This T cell receptor (beta chain) emerged from a study of CD8 T cells in ankylosing spondylitis. A note on this clonotype: Its antigen is not known.

The authors made TCR beta libraries by quantitative 5'-RACE with molecular barcodes. TCRdb called the 5' RACE reads again in MiXCR, with one record for every CDR3 protein. The table shows fewer than 500,000 distinct CDR3 sequences, with more than 20% occurring only once. Study conclusions and caveats: What appeared characteristic of ankylosing spondylitis blood was a TCR beta motif of 7 or 8 highly homologous variants. Peripheral blood held disease-linked clones only at relatively low frequency, and these were CD8+. Matched synovial fluid from ankylosing spondylitis patients was reported to be enriched for disease-linked clones. Reactive arthritis synovial fluid and blood previously showed some of these motif variants.

The CDR3 has 15 residues. CDR1 and CDR2 from the germline V gene are SGHVS and FQNEAQ. The ends lost 6 bases at V and 9 bases at J; junction bases unmatched: 16. This chain joins TRBV7-8 and TRBJ2-5; 7 nucleotides line up with TRBD2. The clonotype comes from a male donor with ankylosing spondylitis. Sequenced material: blood, either unsorted or a sorted T cell fraction (not recorded which). The CDR3 nucleotides are TGTGCCAGCAGGCTTGGGGCTAGCGGTCCGATGGCCCAGTACTTC. Translation: CASRLGASGPMAQYF.